Each of the 8 T cell receptor beta chains below was sequenced from the same sample in a study of cytomegalovirus exposure and HLA in healthy donors. The PCR was carried out with 60 Vbeta primers and 13 Jbeta primers. Here immunoSEQ multiplex PCR was the method, and the copy in TCRdb shows in-frame clones only, minus some. This table has some 40,000 clones, over 70% appearing once. Source material: PBMCs. The receptors shown here come from a man aged 50 to 60 in good health and CMV-seronegative.

The gene calls are TRBV7-8 and TRBJ2-1; D may be TRBD2 (6 bases). The CDR3 spans 12 residues. The V end lost 1 base, the J end lost 8 bases, and 6 bases lay between the germline ends. Germline V lookup: CDR1 SGHVS, CDR2 FQNEAQ. Here the CDR3 DNA reads TGTGCCAGCAGCTTAGGCGGGGATGAGCAGTTCTTC. Its translation: CASSLGGDEQFF.

This chain connects TRBV5-1 to TRBJ1-1; no clear D gene. V gave up 2 bases and J gave up 4 bases, with 9 bases separating them. Germline loops: CDR1 SGHRS, CDR2 YFSETQ. The CDR3 is 13 residues long. The CDR3 DNA reads TGCGCCAGCAGCTTCACAGATAGCACTGAAGCTTTCTTT. Translating gives CASSFTDSTEAFF.

The rearrangement links TRBV2 to TRBJ2-4; 7 positions match TRBD1. With 7 bases clipped from V and 0 bases from J, the junction kept 3 bases outside the gene matches. This CDR3 has 14 residues. CDR1 is SNHLY and CDR2 is FYNNEI in the germline V gene. The CDR3 here is CASTGGLAKNIQYF. Here the CDR3 DNA reads TGTGCCAGCACAGGGGGTCTAGCCAAAAACATTCAGTACTTC.

The chain is built from TRBV7-2 and TRBJ2-1; TRBD1 is a possible D gene (6 bases). The germline V gene has CDR1 SGHTA and CDR2 FQGNSA. V dropped 5 bases and J dropped 6 bases, with 20 bases sitting between them. This CDR3 spans 16 amino acids. DNA of the CDR3: TGTGCCAGCAGCCGTAGTCCCCCGGGACACACCAATGAGCAGTTCTTC. This sequence encodes CASSRSPPGHTNEQFF.

The chain has TRBV4-3 and TRBJ2-3, with TRBD2 matching over 8 bases. This CDR3 region has 17 residues. Per germline, CDR1 LGHNA and CDR2 YSLEER. The V gene end was trimmed by 0 bases and the J gene end by 2 bases; junction bases not matched to a gene: 7. CDR3: CASSQDVNGGATDTQYF. CDR3 nucleotides: TGCGCCAGCAGCCAAGATGTGAACGGGGGGGCCACAGATACGCAGTATTTT.

This clone was picked up a small number of times. This chain links TRBV19 with TRBJ2-5; D ambiguous. Germline CDR1 LNHDA, CDR2 SQIVND (reference sequence). Deletions cut 3 bases from V and 3 bases from J, with 2 bases between. The CDR3 is made up of 11 amino acids. This CDR3 is CASSIKETQYF. CDR3 in DNA: TGTGCCAGTAGTATTAAAGAGACCCAGTACTTC.

This CDR3 reads CANRGGGVHGDTQYF. DNA of the CDR3: TGTGCCAACAGGGGAGGGGGGGTCCATGGCGATACGCAGTATTTT. The rearrangement uses TRBV5-4 and TRBJ2-3, with D possibly being TRBD1 or TRBD2 (7 bases each). The germline V gene has CDR1 SGHNT and CDR2 YYREEE (reference sequence). V gave up 9 bases and J gave up 6 bases, with 23 bases separating them. This CDR3 region has 15 residues.

The rearrangement joins TRBV5-6 to TRBJ2-7; D possibly corresponds to TRBD2 (6 bases). Per the germline V gene, CDR1 is SGHDT and CDR2 is YYEEEE. Trimming removed 5 bases at V and 4 bases at J, with 10 bases between. The CDR3 contains 12 residues. As DNA, the CDR3 is TGTGCCAGCAGTATGGGGGGATACGAGCAGTACTTC. Translated: CASSMGGYEQYF.